These T cell receptor beta chains were read from a single sample in a study of identical twins. TCRdb recomputed calls from the 5' RACE reads with MiXCR, one row per CDR3 protein. The sample shows about 920,000 distinct CDR3 sequences, approximately 13% of them seen only once. This sample also belongs to another study, concerning yellow fever vaccine responses in identical twins.

Sequenced material: PBMCs. The receptors come from a woman aged 18-29 years in good health. Both conserved end residues are part of each CDR3. D genes are given only for firm matches. Size is omitted from some rows. Given values are once, few, many or a class for expanded clones.

cdr3_aa: CSARPGQASLYGYTF
cdr3_nt: TGCAGTGCTAGACCCGGACAGGCTTCCCTATATGGCTACACCTTC
d_call: TRBD1
clone_size: few
v_call: TRBV20-1
cdr3_length: 15
j_call: TRBJ1-2

cdr3_aa: CASGGTSGSVEQFF
cdr3_nt: TGTGCCAGCGGTGGGACTAGCGGGAGTGTTGAGCAGTTCTTC
d_call: TRBD2
clone_size: NA
v_call: TRBV2
cdr3_length: 14
j_call: TRBJ2-1

cdr3_aa: CASSPRDRYYNSPLHF
cdr3_nt: TGTGCCAGCAGCCCGAGGGACCGATACTATAATTCACCCCTCCACTTT
d_call: NA
clone_size: NA
v_call: TRBV12-3/TRBV12-4
cdr3_length: 16
j_call: TRBJ1-6

cdr3_aa: CASSFRMGLTATVYNEQFF
cdr3_nt: TGTGCCAGCAGCTTCCGGATGGGGCTTACGGCTACGGTCTACAATGAGCAGTTCTTC
d_call: NA
clone_size: NA
v_call: TRBV7-8
cdr3_length: 19
j_call: TRBJ2-1

cdr3_aa: CASGRLAGVSYNEQFF
cdr3_nt: TGTGCCAGCGGAAGACTAGCGGGTGTCTCCTACAATGAGCAGTTCTTC
d_call: TRBD2
clone_size: many
v_call: TRBV6-1
cdr3_length: 16
j_call: TRBJ2-1

cdr3_aa: CASIKSRGAPTDTQYF
cdr3_nt: TGTGCCAGCATCAAGTCACGCGGGGCCCCCACAGATACGCAGTATTTT
d_call: NA
clone_size: NA
v_call: TRBV6-1
cdr3_length: 16
j_call: TRBJ2-3

cdr3_aa: CASSLQTGGSLAGRRSYNEQFF
cdr3_nt: TGTGCCAGCAGCTTGCAGACAGGGGGCTCACTAGCGGGAAGAAGGTCCTACAATGAGCAGTTCTTC
d_call: NA
clone_size: many
v_call: TRBV5-4
cdr3_length: 22
j_call: TRBJ2-1

cdr3_aa: CASSNLGGANVLTF
cdr3_nt: TGTGCCAGCAGTAATCTGGGAGGGGCCAACGTCCTGACTTTC
d_call: NA
clone_size: few
v_call: TRBV6-1
cdr3_length: 14
j_call: TRBJ2-6

cdr3_aa: CAISIAGGALDTQYF
cdr3_nt: TGTGCCATTTCTATAGCGGGGGGAGCATTGGATACGCAGTATTTT
d_call: TRBD2
clone_size: few
v_call: TRBV10-3
cdr3_length: 15
j_call: TRBJ2-3

cdr3_aa: CASSLGVSSVLDYEQYF
cdr3_nt: TGCGCCAGCAGTTTGGGGGTCTCTAGCGTCCTCGACTACGAGCAGTACTTC
d_call: NA
clone_size: many
v_call: TRBV5-1
cdr3_length: 17
j_call: TRBJ2-7

cdr3_aa: CSATGTNSNQPQHF
cdr3_nt: TGCAGTGCCACCGGGACAAATAGCAATCAGCCCCAGCATTTT
d_call: NA
clone_size: NA
v_call: TRBV20-1
cdr3_length: 14
j_call: TRBJ1-5

cdr3_aa: CASSQPRTGTDTQYF
cdr3_nt: TGCGCCAGCAGCCAGCCTCGGACTGGGACAGATACGCAGTATTTT
d_call: NA
clone_size: few
v_call: TRBV4-1
cdr3_length: 15
j_call: TRBJ2-3

cdr3_aa: CATSRDLEAGELFF
cdr3_nt: TGTGCCACCAGCAGAGATCTGGAGGCCGGGGAGCTGTTTTTT
d_call: NA
clone_size: few
v_call: TRBV15
cdr3_length: 14
j_call: TRBJ2-2

cdr3_aa: CASSYGDLTYEQYF
cdr3_nt: TGTGCCAGCAGTTACGGGGACTTAACCTACGAGCAGTACTTC
d_call: NA
clone_size: few
v_call: TRBV6-5
cdr3_length: 14
j_call: TRBJ2-7

cdr3_aa: CASSQGAGGQPQHF
cdr3_nt: TGTGCCAGCAGCCAAGGGGCAGGAGGTCAGCCCCAGCATTTT
d_call: NA
clone_size: few
v_call: TRBV3-1
cdr3_length: 14
j_call: TRBJ1-5

cdr3_aa: CAISSGTKQTEAFF
cdr3_nt: TGTGCCATCAGTTCCGGGACAAAGCAAACTGAAGCTTTCTTT
d_call: NA
clone_size: many
v_call: TRBV10-3
cdr3_length: 14
j_call: TRBJ1-1

cdr3_aa: CASRRGSHEQFF
cdr3_nt: TGTGCCAGCAGGCGCGGGAGCCATGAGCAGTTCTTC
d_call: TRBD2
clone_size: few
v_call: TRBV3-1
cdr3_length: 12
j_call: TRBJ2-1

cdr3_aa: CATGQISYNEQFF
cdr3_nt: TGTGCCACGGGACAGATCTCCTACAATGAGCAGTTCTTC
d_call: TRBD1
clone_size: many
v_call: TRBV6-5
cdr3_length: 13
j_call: TRBJ2-1

cdr3_aa: CATSQRLGTSGTYEQYF
cdr3_nt: TGTGCCACCAGCCAAAGGCTAGGGACTAGCGGGACTTACGAGCAGTACTTC
d_call: TRBD2
clone_size: NA
v_call: TRBV15
cdr3_length: 17
j_call: TRBJ2-7

cdr3_aa: CASSLDVGAGDTQYF
cdr3_nt: TGCGCCAGCAGCTTGGACGTTGGTGCGGGAGATACGCAGTATTTT
d_call: NA
clone_size: few
v_call: TRBV5-1
cdr3_length: 15
j_call: TRBJ2-3

cdr3_aa: CATSLAGGRNEQFF
cdr3_nt: TGTGCCACCAGTCTAGCGGGAGGTCGCAATGAGCAGTTCTTC
d_call: TRBD2
clone_size: NA
v_call: TRBV24-1
cdr3_length: 14
j_call: TRBJ2-1

cdr3_aa: CASSLVLASDEQFF
cdr3_nt: TGTGCCAGCAGCTTAGTACTAGCCTCGGATGAGCAGTTCTTC
d_call: NA
clone_size: NA
v_call: TRBV7-9
cdr3_length: 14
j_call: TRBJ2-1

cdr3_aa: CASNTGRVGLALYEQYF
cdr3_nt: TGTGCCAGCAACACCGGGAGGGTGGGACTAGCCCTCTACGAGCAGTACTTC
d_call: TRBD2
clone_size: NA
v_call: TRBV11-2
cdr3_length: 17
j_call: TRBJ2-7

cdr3_aa: CASSLTGSLETQYF
cdr3_nt: TGCGCCAGCAGCTTGACAGGGTCGTTGGAGACCCAGTACTTC
d_call: NA
clone_size: NA
v_call: TRBV5-1
cdr3_length: 14
j_call: TRBJ2-5

cdr3_aa: CASTQLAGVYNEQFF
cdr3_nt: TGTGCCAGCACCCAACTAGCGGGGGTCTACAATGAGCAGTTCTTC
d_call: TRBD2
clone_size: NA
v_call: TRBV7-2
cdr3_length: 15
j_call: TRBJ2-1

cdr3_aa: CASSRGLAPTYEQYF
cdr3_nt: TGTGCCAGCAGCCGCGGACTAGCGCCGACCTACGAGCAGTACTTC
d_call: TRBD2
clone_size: few
v_call: TRBV3-1
cdr3_length: 15
j_call: TRBJ2-7

cdr3_aa: CASSERPSGEQFF
cdr3_nt: TGTGCCAGCAGTGAACGGCCTAGCGGTGAGCAGTTCTTC
d_call: TRBD2
clone_size: few
v_call: TRBV2
cdr3_length: 13
j_call: TRBJ2-1

cdr3_aa: CSARWSSGKYNEQFF
cdr3_nt: TGCAGTGCTAGGTGGTCTAGCGGGAAGTACAATGAGCAGTTCTTC
d_call: TRBD2
clone_size: few
v_call: TRBV20-1
cdr3_length: 15
j_call: TRBJ2-1

cdr3_aa: CASSIGERTYEQYF
cdr3_nt: TGTGCCAGTAGTATAGGGGAGCGGACCTACGAGCAGTACTTC
d_call: NA
clone_size: NA
v_call: TRBV19
cdr3_length: 14
j_call: TRBJ2-7

cdr3_aa: CAISPGLANEQFF
cdr3_nt: TGTGCCATCAGTCCCGGACTGGCCAATGAGCAGTTCTTC
d_call: NA
clone_size: few
v_call: TRBV10-3
cdr3_length: 13
j_call: TRBJ2-1

cdr3_aa: CASSQTGGGSTEAFF
cdr3_nt: TGTGCCAGCAGTCAGACAGGGGGCGGGAGTACTGAAGCTTTCTTT
d_call: TRBD1
clone_size: few
v_call: TRBV12-3/TRBV12-4
cdr3_length: 15
j_call: TRBJ1-1

cdr3_aa: CASSTRQGMNTEAFF
cdr3_nt: TGCGCCAGCAGCACTCGACAGGGGATGAACACTGAAGCTTTCTTT
d_call: TRBD1
clone_size: NA
v_call: TRBV5-1
cdr3_length: 15
j_call: TRBJ1-1

cdr3_aa: CSAADSGTSYNEQFF
cdr3_nt: TGCAGTGCTGCGGATAGCGGGACCTCCTACAATGAGCAGTTCTTC
d_call: TRBD2
clone_size: NA
v_call: TRBV20-1
cdr3_length: 15
j_call: TRBJ2-1

cdr3_aa: CASSLASYEQFF
cdr3_nt: TGTGCCAGCAGCTTGGCTAGCTATGAGCAGTTCTTC
d_call: NA
clone_size: many
v_call: TRBV5-6
cdr3_length: 12
j_call: TRBJ2-1

cdr3_aa: CASSQGNGRALAGKLFF
cdr3_nt: TGCGCCAGCAGCCAAGGGAACGGGAGGGCGCTGGCCGGGAAGCTGTTTTTT
d_call: TRBD2
clone_size: NA
v_call: TRBV4-1
cdr3_length: 17
j_call: TRBJ2-2

cdr3_aa: CAISESTDTQYF
cdr3_nt: TGTGCCATCAGTGAGTCGACAGATACGCAGTATTTT
d_call: NA
clone_size: many
v_call: TRBV10-3
cdr3_length: 12
j_call: TRBJ2-3

cdr3_aa: CASSTPQGTNTGELFF
cdr3_nt: TGTGCCAGCAGCACACCACAGGGGACGAACACCGGGGAGCTGTTTTTT
d_call: TRBD1
clone_size: few
v_call: TRBV11-2
cdr3_length: 16
j_call: TRBJ2-2

cdr3_aa: CASSLAGTDYGYTF
cdr3_nt: TGTGCCAGCAGTTTGGCCGGGACAGACTATGGCTACACCTTC
d_call: TRBD1
clone_size: many
v_call: TRBV12-3/TRBV12-4
cdr3_length: 14
j_call: TRBJ1-2

cdr3_aa: CASSHGTEAYEQYF
cdr3_nt: TGTGCCAGCAGCCACGGGACGGAGGCCTACGAGCAGTACTTC
d_call: NA
clone_size: few
v_call: TRBV5-6
cdr3_length: 14
j_call: TRBJ2-7

cdr3_aa: CAISEDRSGDTQYF
cdr3_nt: TGTGCCATCAGTGAGGACAGGTCTGGAGATACGCAGTATTTT
d_call: NA
clone_size: few
v_call: TRBV10-3
cdr3_length: 14
j_call: TRBJ2-3

cdr3_aa: CASSGWSESYGYTF
cdr3_nt: TGTGCCAGCAGTGGGTGGTCAGAGTCGTATGGCTACACCTTC
d_call: NA
clone_size: few
v_call: TRBV6-1
cdr3_length: 14
j_call: TRBJ1-2

cdr3_aa: CASSLVWQPSSADTQYF
cdr3_nt: TGCGCCAGCAGCTTGGTTTGGCAGCCATCTAGTGCAGATACGCAGTATTTT
d_call: NA
clone_size: NA
v_call: TRBV5-1
cdr3_length: 17
j_call: TRBJ2-3

cdr3_aa: CSAIDVGGGDTDTQYF
cdr3_nt: TGCAGTGCAATAGACGTTGGCGGGGGGGACACAGATACGCAGTATTTT
d_call: TRBD2
clone_size: many
v_call: TRBV20-1
cdr3_length: 16
j_call: TRBJ2-3

cdr3_aa: CASSFSDSPYNEQFF
cdr3_nt: TGTGCCAGCAGCTTTTCCGACAGCCCCTACAATGAGCAGTTCTTC
d_call: NA
clone_size: many
v_call: TRBV7-9
cdr3_length: 15
j_call: TRBJ2-1

cdr3_aa: CASSQEDRPGAFYEQYF
cdr3_nt: TGCGCCAGCAGCCAAGAAGACCGGCCGGGAGCCTTCTACGAGCAGTACTTC
d_call: NA
clone_size: many
v_call: TRBV4-1
cdr3_length: 17
j_call: TRBJ2-7

cdr3_aa: CASSLAGRGLPSPTDTQYF
cdr3_nt: TGTGCCAGCAGCTTAGCCGGGAGAGGTCTCCCCTCCCCCACAGATACGCAGTATTTT
d_call: NA
clone_size: few
v_call: TRBV7-2
cdr3_length: 19
j_call: TRBJ2-3

cdr3_aa: CASTSSWDDEQFF
cdr3_nt: TGTGCCAGCACCAGCAGTTGGGACGATGAGCAGTTCTTC
d_call: NA
clone_size: once
v_call: TRBV18
cdr3_length: 13
j_call: TRBJ2-1

cdr3_aa: CASSIRYEQYF
cdr3_nt: TGTGCCAGCAGCATCCGATACGAGCAGTACTTC
d_call: NA
clone_size: NA
v_call: TRBV7-9
cdr3_length: 11
j_call: TRBJ2-7

cdr3_aa: CASSFQSGGNTEAFF
cdr3_nt: TGTGCCAGCAGTTTCCAATCAGGGGGGAACACTGAAGCTTTCTTT
d_call: TRBD1
clone_size: few
v_call: TRBV6-5
cdr3_length: 15
j_call: TRBJ1-1

cdr3_aa: CSARDLRDRVGDEQFF
cdr3_nt: TGCAGTGCTAGAGATCTCCGGGACAGGGTGGGCGATGAGCAGTTCTTC
d_call: TRBD1
clone_size: NA
v_call: TRBV20-1
cdr3_length: 16
j_call: TRBJ2-1

cdr3_aa: CASSATTGGTEAFF
cdr3_nt: TGTGCCAGCAGTGCCACGACAGGGGGGACTGAAGCTTTCTTT
d_call: TRBD1
clone_size: many
v_call: TRBV6-1
cdr3_length: 14
j_call: TRBJ1-1

cdr3_aa: CSARDGGVGNTIYF
cdr3_nt: TGCAGTGCTAGAGATGGAGGGGTTGGAAACACCATATATTTT
d_call: NA
clone_size: NA
v_call: TRBV20-1
cdr3_length: 14
j_call: TRBJ1-3

cdr3_aa: CASSRQDLSYEQYF
cdr3_nt: TGTGCCAGCAGCCGCCAGGATCTCTCCTACGAGCAGTACTTC
d_call: NA
clone_size: NA
v_call: TRBV7-9
cdr3_length: 14
j_call: TRBJ2-7

cdr3_aa: CASSLAQGVTQYF
cdr3_nt: TGTGCCAGCAGTTTAGCGCAAGGGGTTACGCAGTATTTT
d_call: NA
clone_size: many
v_call: TRBV12-3/TRBV12-4
cdr3_length: 13
j_call: TRBJ2-3